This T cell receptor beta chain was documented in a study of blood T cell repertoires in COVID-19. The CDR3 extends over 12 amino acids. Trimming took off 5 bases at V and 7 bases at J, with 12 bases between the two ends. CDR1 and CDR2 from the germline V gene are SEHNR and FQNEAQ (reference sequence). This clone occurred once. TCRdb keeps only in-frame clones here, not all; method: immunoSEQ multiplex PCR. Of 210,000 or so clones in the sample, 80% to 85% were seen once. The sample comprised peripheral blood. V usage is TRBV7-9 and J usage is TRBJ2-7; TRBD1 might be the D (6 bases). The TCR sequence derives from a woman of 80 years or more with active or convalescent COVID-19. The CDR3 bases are TGTGCCAGCAGCCCTCAGGGGCGGGAGCAGTACTTC. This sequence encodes CASSPQGREQYF.